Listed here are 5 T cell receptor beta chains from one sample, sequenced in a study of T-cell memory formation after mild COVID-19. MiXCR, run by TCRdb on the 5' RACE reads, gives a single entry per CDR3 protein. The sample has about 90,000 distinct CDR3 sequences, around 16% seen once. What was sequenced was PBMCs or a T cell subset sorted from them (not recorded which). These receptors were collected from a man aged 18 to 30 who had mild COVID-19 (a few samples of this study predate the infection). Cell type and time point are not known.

This chain's CDR3 is CSAVRAEAFF. CDR3 DNA sequence: TGCAGCGCCGTTAGGGCTGAAGCTTTCTTT. This chain links TRBV29-1 with TRBJ1-1; D remains ambiguous. The germline V gene has CDR1 SQVTM and CDR2 ANQGSEA. Between the trimmed V and J ends, which lost 7 bases and 6 bases, there was a span of 9 bases. CDR3 size: 10 residues. Full variable domain (remainder filled in from reference TRBV29-1 and TRBJ1-1): SAVISQKPSRDICQRGTSLTIQCQVDSQVTMMFWYRQQPGQSLTLIATANQGSEATYESGFVIDKFPISRPNLTFSTLTVSNMSPEDSSIYLCSAVRAEAFFGQGTRLTVV.

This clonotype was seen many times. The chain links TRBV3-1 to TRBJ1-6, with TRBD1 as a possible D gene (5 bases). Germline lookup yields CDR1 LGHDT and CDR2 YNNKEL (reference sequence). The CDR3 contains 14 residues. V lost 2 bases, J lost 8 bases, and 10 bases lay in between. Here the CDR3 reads CASSQPRGYSPLHF. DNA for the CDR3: TGTGCCAGCAGCCAACCACGGGGGTATTCACCCCTCCACTTT.

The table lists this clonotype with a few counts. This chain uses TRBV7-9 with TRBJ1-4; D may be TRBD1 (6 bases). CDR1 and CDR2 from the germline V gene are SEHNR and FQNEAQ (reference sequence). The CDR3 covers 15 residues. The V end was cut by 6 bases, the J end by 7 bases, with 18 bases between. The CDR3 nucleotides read TGTGCCAGCAGTACAGTACAGGGAGTAGGTGAAAAACTGTTTTTT. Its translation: CASSTVQGVGEKLFF.

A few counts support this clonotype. CDR3 coding DNA: TGTGCCAGCAGTTACTCGACGTCCACAAGCGGAGCTTTCTTT. Amino acids: CASSYSTSTSGAFF. The V gene is TRBV6-2 or TRBV6-3, the J gene TRBJ1-1; D not certain. The length of the CDR3 is 14 residues. V was pared by 0 bases and J by 10 bases, with 15 bases between. The germline V gene encodes CDR1 MNHEY and CDR2 SVGEGT.

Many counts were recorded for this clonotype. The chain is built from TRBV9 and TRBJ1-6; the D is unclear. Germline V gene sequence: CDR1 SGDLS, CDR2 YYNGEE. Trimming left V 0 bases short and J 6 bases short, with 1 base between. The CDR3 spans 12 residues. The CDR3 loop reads CASSVGNSPLHF. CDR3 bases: TGTGCCAGCAGCGTAGGTAATTCACCCCTCCACTTT.